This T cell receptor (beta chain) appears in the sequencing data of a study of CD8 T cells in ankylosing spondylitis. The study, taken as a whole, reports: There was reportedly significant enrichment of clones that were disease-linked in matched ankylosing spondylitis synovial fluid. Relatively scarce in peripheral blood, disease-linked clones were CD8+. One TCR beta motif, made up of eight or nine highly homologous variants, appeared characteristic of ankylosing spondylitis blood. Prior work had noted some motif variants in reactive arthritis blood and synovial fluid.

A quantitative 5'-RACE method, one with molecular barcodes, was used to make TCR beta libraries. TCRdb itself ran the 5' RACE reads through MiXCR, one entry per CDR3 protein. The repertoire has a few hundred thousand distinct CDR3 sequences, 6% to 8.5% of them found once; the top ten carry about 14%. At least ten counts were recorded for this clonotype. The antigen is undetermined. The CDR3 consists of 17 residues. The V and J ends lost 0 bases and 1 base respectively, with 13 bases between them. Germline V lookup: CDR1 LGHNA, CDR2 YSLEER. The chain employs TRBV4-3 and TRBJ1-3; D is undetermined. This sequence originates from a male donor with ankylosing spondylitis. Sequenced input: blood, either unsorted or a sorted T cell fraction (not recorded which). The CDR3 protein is CASSQDWEGESGNTIYF. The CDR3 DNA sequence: TGCGCCAGCAGCCAAGATTGGGAGGGTGAATCTGGAAACACCATATATTTT.